Detailed here is one T cell receptor beta chain. The antigen remains unidentified. The PCR ran on 60 Vbeta and 13 Jbeta primers. Assay used: immunoSEQ multiplex PCR; TCRdb lists only in-frame clones, some missing. The sample includes roughly 200,000 clones, around 78% of them seen just once. This CDR3 is 15 amino acids long. V was trimmed by 8 bases and J by 3 bases, leaving 20 bases between them. In germline, CDR1 is LNHDA, CDR2 SQIVND (reference sequence). This specimen belongs to a study of cytomegalovirus exposure and HLA in healthy donors. Study-wide points: Analysis was carried out at a later point, and it linked a missense DCLRE1C variant to TCR beta V- and J-gene trimming.

The sequence was obtained from a man under 40 in good health and CMV-seronegative. V is TRBV19 and J is TRBJ2-7; D is uncertain. Input material: PBMCs. As DNA, the CDR3 is TGTGCCAGTCAGTCCCGTGATGGAGCAAACTACGAGCAGTACTTC. This gives the protein CASQSRDGANYEQYF.